The TCR beta chain under discussion was sequenced for a study of cytomegalovirus exposure and HLA in healthy donors. Broader study findings: One variant, a missense change in DCLRE1C, was linked in a later analysis to TCR beta V- and J-gene trimming.

Between the trimmed V and J ends, which lost 8 bases and 7 bases, there was a span of 15 bases. CDR1 is SGHTA and CDR2 is FQGTGA in the germline V gene. The length of the CDR3 is 13 residues. 13 Jbeta primers and 60 Vbeta primers were used for the PCR. Sequencing was performed with immunoSEQ multiplex PCR; in TCRdb, only in-frame clones are kept and a portion is missing. The sample lists roughly 100,000 clones, 75% to 85% occurring once. To note about this clone: The antigen remains unidentified.

The gene calls are TRBV7-3 and TRBJ1-5; D uncertain. This clonotype was obtained from a man aged 25-45 years in good health and CMV-seronegative. Sequenced: PBMCs. The CDR3 sequence is CASSRGIAQPQHF. DNA of the CDR3: TGTGCCAGCTCTCGGGGTATTGCCCAGCCCCAGCATTTT.